This T cell receptor (beta chain) was observed in a study of blood T cells in healthy people across ages. Study findings and constraints: PBMC samples, being unsorted, prevented any conclusive comparison of naive and antigen-experienced cells.

Through a sample-barcoded 5' primer and a J-beta primer mix, a second PCR was run for 7 to 11 cycles. One entry per CDR3 protein, called by TCRdb with MiXCR from the 5' RACE reads. The table lists 650,000 to 1,000,000 distinct CDR3 sequences, about 34% of them singletons. Germline CDR1 is LGHNA and CDR2 is YSLEER. The V and J ends lost 5 bases and 3 bases respectively, with 11 bases between them. There are 14 residues in the CDR3. This clonotype turned up a few times. The antigen remains unidentified. The clonotype originates from a man younger than 30 in good health. This chain links TRBV4-3 with TRBJ2-1; D tentatively reads TRBD1 or TRBD2 (5 bases each). Input material: blood. The CDR3 DNA reads TGCGCCAGCAGCTCTCTGGGGGTCTACAATGAGCAGTTCTTC. This translates into CASSSLGVYNEQFF.